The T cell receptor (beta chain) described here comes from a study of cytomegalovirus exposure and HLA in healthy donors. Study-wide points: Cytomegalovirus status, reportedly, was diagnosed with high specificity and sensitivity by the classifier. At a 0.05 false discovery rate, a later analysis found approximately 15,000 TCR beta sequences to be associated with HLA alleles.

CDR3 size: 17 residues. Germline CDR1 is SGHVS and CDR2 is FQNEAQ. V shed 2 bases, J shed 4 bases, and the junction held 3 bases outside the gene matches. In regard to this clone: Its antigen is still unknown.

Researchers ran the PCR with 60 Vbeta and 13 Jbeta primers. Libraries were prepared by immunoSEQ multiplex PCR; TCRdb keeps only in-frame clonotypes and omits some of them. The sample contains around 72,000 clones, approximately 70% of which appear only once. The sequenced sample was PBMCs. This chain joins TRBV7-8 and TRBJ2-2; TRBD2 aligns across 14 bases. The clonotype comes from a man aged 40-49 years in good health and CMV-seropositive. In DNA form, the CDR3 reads TGTGCCAGCAGCTTACGGACTAGCGGGGGGTCCACCGGGGAGCTGTTTTTT. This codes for CASSLRTSGGSTGELFF.